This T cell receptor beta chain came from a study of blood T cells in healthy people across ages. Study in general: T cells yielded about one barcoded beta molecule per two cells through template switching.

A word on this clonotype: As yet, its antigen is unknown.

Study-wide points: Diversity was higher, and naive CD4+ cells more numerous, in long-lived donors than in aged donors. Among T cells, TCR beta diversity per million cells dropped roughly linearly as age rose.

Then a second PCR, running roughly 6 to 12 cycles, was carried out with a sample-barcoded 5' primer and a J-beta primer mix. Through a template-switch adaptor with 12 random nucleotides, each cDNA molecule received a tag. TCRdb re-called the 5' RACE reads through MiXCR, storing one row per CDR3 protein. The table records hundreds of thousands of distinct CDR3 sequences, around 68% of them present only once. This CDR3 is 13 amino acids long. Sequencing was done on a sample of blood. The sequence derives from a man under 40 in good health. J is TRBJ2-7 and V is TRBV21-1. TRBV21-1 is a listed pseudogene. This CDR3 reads CASTAQSSYEQNF. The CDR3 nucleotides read TGTGCCAGCACCGCACAGAGCTCCTACGAGCAGAACTTC.